This T cell receptor beta chain was documented in a study of vaccination and CD4 T cells after COVID-19. An Oncomine TCR Beta short-read assay was used to sequence the DNA from cultured CD4+ T cells. Via MiXCR, TCRdb re-called the PCR reads, giving one row per CDR3 protein. The sample lists 10,000 to 13,000 distinct CDR3 sequences, roughly 31% occurring once. This clonotype was observed a few times. The antigen is unknown. Germline values: CDR1 SGHTA, CDR2 FQGNSA. V lost 4 bases, J lost 8 bases, and 17 bases lay in between. The CDR3 consists of 14 residues. Treatment defined: roughly nine-day PBMC culture with coronavirus spike peptide pools or control peptides (ViraFEST assay). With peptide pools, ViraFEST first expanded antigen-specific T cells and afterwards sequenced their TCRs. In this cohort, PCR tests turned positive between March and December 2020, predating US Alpha, Beta and Delta variants. PBMC cultures, at roughly 2.2 million cells per well, received roughly 10 IU/ml IL-2 and roughly 9.6 ug/ml peptide pools.

V usage is TRBV7-2 and J usage is TRBJ1-2; D unresolved. The material sequenced was CD4+ T cells from blood, cultured in vitro. This clonotype originated in a human donor who had recovered from COVID-19. The CDR3 spells CASSYPLVYGGYTF. The CDR3 DNA reads as TGTGCCAGCAGCTACCCGTTGGTATATGGAGGCTACACCTTC.